The present entry profiles one TCR beta chain with its context. The data stem from a study of human T cells and chemical hapten exposure. The wider study: Investigators sensitized 2 cm by 2 cm of upper inner arm skin with 2% DPC. From small differences in pooled library volume came most of the variation in per-sample TCR yields.

The V end lost 3 bases, the J end lost 0 bases, and 19 bases lay between the germline ends. The CDR3 sequence is 18 residues long. CDR1 is MNHEY and CDR2 is SMNVEV in the germline V gene (reference sequence). Each CDR3 protein gets one entry after TCRdb re-called the RACE reads with MiXCR. The sample consists of approximately 400,000 distinct CDR3 sequences, around 5.5% of them appearing once. Time point described: pre-sensitization, week 0. Treatment in this sample: therapeutic diphenylcyclopropenone sensitization with weekly scalp DPC. Total RNA was extracted from unfractionated whole blood. The receptor was derived from a woman aged 50 to 60 with alopecia areata. Some clones in this sample may be carry-over from other donors' samples. The V gene is TRBV27, the J gene TRBJ2-3; D gene ambiguous. Sequencing was performed on whole blood, taken in connection with sensitization to the hapten diphenylcyclopropenone (DPC). This chain's CDR3 is CASSLQIQDPSSTDTQYF. CDR3 coding DNA: TGTGCCAGCAGTTTGCAAATTCAGGATCCTTCTAGCACAGATACGCAGTATTTT.